The clone carrying this T cell receptor (beta chain) appeared a few times. This entry is derived from a study of blood T cell repertoires in COVID-19. Whole-study context: Sites in the United States, Italy and Spain provided acute and convalescent COVID-19 samples. From T cells, B-cell-depleted T cells, or PBMCs came the material, which was cDNA or gDNA.

Study processing details: The assay estimated nucleated cells by amplifying reference gene primers. The table came from immunoSEQ multiplex PCR; TCRdb's copy has only in-frame clones and leaves some out. The V and J calls and the clone size are those of that table, but D and trimming were determined from the DNA. The data show 55,000 to 70,000 clones, around 84% seen once. V dropped 8 bases and J dropped 5 bases, with 13 bases sitting between them. This CDR3 is 12 amino acids long. Per germline, CDR1 LGHNT and CDR2 FRNRAP. The sample comprised peripheral blood. J is TRBJ2-7 and V is TRBV12-5; TRBD1 might be the D (6 bases). The TCR was taken from a man aged 50 to 60 with acute or convalescent COVID-19. CDR3 amino acids: CASRGSSNEQYF. The CDR3 nucleotides read TGTGCTAGTAGGGGGTCTAGTAACGAGCAGTACTTC. The entire variable domain, with the rest obtained from reference TRBV12-5 and TRBJ2-7, is as follows: DARVTQTPRHKVTEMGQEVTMRCQPILGHNTVFWYRQTMMQGLELLAYFRNRAPLDDSGMPKDRFSAEMPDATLATLKIQPSEPRDSAVYFCASRGSSNEQYFGPGTRLTVT.